This TCR beta chain was recovered during a study of T cells in Graves' hyperthyroidism and ophthalmopathy. Regions amplified from RNA transcripts were the TCR beta CDR3 regions. The HTBI primer set drove a first-round RT-PCR of the TCR CDR3. One entry per CDR3 protein, called by TCRdb with MiXCR from the multiplex PCR reads. The data hold 450,000 to 700,000 distinct CDR3 sequences, with more than 45% observed a single time. The CDR3 runs 16 residues. Trimming stripped 3 bases from V and 0 bases from J, with 14 bases between. The germline CDR1 and CDR2 sequences are SGHDN and FVKESK. What was sequenced was peripheral blood or thyroid tissue (not recorded which). This receptor was taken from an adult woman with Graves' disease, either hyperthyroidism or ophthalmopathy (not recorded which). This chain connects TRBV14 to TRBJ1-2, with D perhaps TRBD1 (5 bases). The CDR3 coding sequence is TGTGCCAGCAGCCACCTGGGGCAGGAGTCTAACTATGGCTACACCTTC. Amino acids: CASSHLGQESNYGYTF.